This T cell receptor (beta chain) was identified during a study of OX40 agonist ivuxolimab in advanced cancers. Study context: The dose-escalation cohort was about 80% male, with a mean age of about 56 years, ranging about 23 to 90.

The data were produced by immunoSEQ multiplex PCR, yet TCRdb's version contains in-frame clones alone and is incomplete. The table lists 20,000 or so clones, roughly 69% of them singletons. The CDR3 is 13 amino acids. V dropped 4 bases and J dropped 3 bases, with 10 bases sitting between them. Germline CDR1 and CDR2: SGHTA and FQGTGA. Details on this clone: Its specificity is not known.

The study's findings and limits: On average, CD8+ T cells showed a greater number of expanded clones than CD4+.

Anyone with autoimmune disease history or systemic immunosuppression was excluded. The starting material was CD4+ or CD8+ T cells sorted from blood, obtained in a trial of the OX40 agonist ivuxolimab. The chain uses TRBV7-3 and TRBJ2-7, with D unresolved. The receptor was derived from an adult with an advanced solid tumor such as melanoma, head and neck, liver or kidney cancer. CDR3 amino acids: CASSYENGYEQYF. The CDR3 DNA reads as TGTGCCAGCAGCTACGAGAACGGCTACGAGCAGTACTTC.